The TCR beta chain under discussion was sequenced for a study of blood T cell repertoires in COVID-19. Background on the study: Donors in the United States, Italy and Spain gave samples during acute or convalescent COVID-19. T cells, B-cell-depleted T cells, or PBMCs provided the cDNA or gDNA that served as material.

Sequencing used immunoSEQ multiplex PCR; TCRdb keeps in-frame clones, though not all of them. The sample includes under 200,000 clones, about 81% seen only once; the top ten take approximately 8.1%. In germline, CDR1 is SEHNR, CDR2 FQNEAQ (reference sequence). The CDR3 consists of 14 residues. V lost 2 bases, J lost 0 bases, and 6 bases lay in between. The sequence derives from a woman aged 55-69 years with COVID-19, enrolled during active disease. The chain recombines TRBV7-9 with TRBJ2-3; no clear D gene. Sequencing was performed on peripheral blood. This chain's CDR3 is CASSLPVSTDTQYF. The CDR3 bases are TGTGCCAGCAGCTTACCCGTAAGCACAGATACGCAGTATTTT. Variable domain in full (rest from reference TRBV7-9 and TRBJ2-3): DTGVSQNPRHKITKRGQNVTFRCDPISEHNRLYWYRQTLGQGPEFLTYFQNEAQLEKSRLLSDRFSAERPKGSFSTLEIQRTEQGDSAMYLCASSLPVSTDTQYFGPGTRLTVL.